What follows is one TCR beta chain and its context. Its antigen is unknown. Assay used: immunoSEQ multiplex PCR; TCRdb lists only in-frame clones, some missing. This sample has about 43,000 clones, with around 72% found just once. The entry originates in a study of PD-1 blockade in classical Hodgkin lymphoma. General study results and limits: With respect to the repertoire differences, their causes, possibly disease activity or prior therapy, remain undefined. Relative to healthy donors, newly diagnosed patients reportedly had lower baseline TCR diversity, which was reported as lower still in relapsed/refractory patients.

Each patient relapsed following autologous stem cell transplantation, and prior brentuximab vedotin exposure differed. The receptor was derived from a human donor with classical Hodgkin lymphoma. Sequencing was performed on peripheral blood mononuclear cells (PBMCs), taken before the second cycle of nivolumab.

DNA of the CDR3: TGCAGCGTTGAGGTGGGAGGGAGAAACACCGGGGAGCTGTTTTTT. This gives the protein CSVEVGGRNTGELFF. This rearrangement joins TRBV29-1 to TRBJ2-2, with 7 bases that match TRBD2. Germline V gene data show CDR1 as SQVTM and CDR2 as ANQGSEA. Germline trimming cut 3 bases from V and 2 bases from J; bases unmatched to any gene: 6. This CDR3 contains 15 residues.